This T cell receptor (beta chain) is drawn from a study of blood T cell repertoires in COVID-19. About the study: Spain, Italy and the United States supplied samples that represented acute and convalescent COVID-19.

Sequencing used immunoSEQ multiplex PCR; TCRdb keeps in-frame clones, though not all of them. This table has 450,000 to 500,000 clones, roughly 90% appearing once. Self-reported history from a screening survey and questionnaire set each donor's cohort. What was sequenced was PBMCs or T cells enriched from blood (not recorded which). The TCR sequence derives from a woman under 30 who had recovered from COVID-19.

In DNA, the CDR3 is TGTGCCAGCTCGTTGGACACCGGTACGGAAGCTTTCTTT. Its translation: CASSLDTGTEAFF. V is TRBV18 and J is TRBJ1-1, with a tentative D call TRBD1 (5 bases). The CDR3 covers 13 residues. CDR1 KGHSH and CDR2 LQKENI come from the germline V gene. V shed 6 bases and J shed 8 bases, with 16 bases lying between them.